One sample yielded the 15 T cell receptor beta chains listed below, sequenced in a study of T-cell memory formation after mild COVID-19 (dated by TCRdb to the early 2020s). The library was produced with 5' RACE. Sequencing relied on an Illumina NovaSeq 6000. TCRdb reworked the public reads: Q25 trimming with fastp, MiXCR clone assembly, productive beta chains retained. Records with the same CDR3 protein are collapsed into one entry carrying the most frequent genes and DNA. This sample comprises a few hundred thousand distinct CDR3 sequences, roughly a sixth of them detected only once. Clones ranked in the top ten supply roughly a fifth of the sample. Material: PBMCs or a T cell subset sorted from them (not recorded which). The receptors originated from a young man who had mild COVID-19 (a few samples of this study predate the infection). The sample titles of this study are shuffled in the database, so cell type and time point are left out; the donor was told from shared clones.

Only a few counts were recorded for this clonotype. This rearrangement joins TRBV10-3 to TRBJ2-4, with D tentatively TRBD2 (5 bases). V gave up 3 bases and J gave up 0 bases, with 15 bases separating them. CDR1 is ENHRY and CDR2 is SYGVKD in the germline V gene. The CDR3 totals 17 residues. Here the CDR3 reads CAISERLEDLAKNIQYF. The CDR3 nucleotides read TGTGCCATCAGTGAACGTTTGGAGGACCTAGCCAAAAACATTCAGTACTTC.

This chain links TRBV20-1 with TRBJ1-4; tentatively, D is TRBD1 (6 bases). The CDR3 runs to 15 residues. Per germline, CDR1 DFQATT and CDR2 SNEGSKA (reference sequence). Between the trimmed V and J ends, which lost 0 bases and 2 bases, there was a span of 10 bases. CDR3 in amino acids: CSARDPGGTNEKLFF. DNA of the CDR3: TGCAGTGCTAGAGATCCCGGGGGCACTAATGAAAAACTGTTTTTT.

This clonotype was recorded once. The chain carries TRBV6-6 and TRBJ1-2; 7 bases are a match to TRBD1. This CDR3 spans 13 amino acids. Trimming took 6 bases from V and 6 from J; bases not matched to a gene: 7. Germline CDR1 is MNHNY and CDR2 is SVGAGI (reference sequence). CDR3 nucleotide sequence: TGTGCCAGCAGCGCCGGGACAGAGAATGGCTACACCTTC. Amino acid sequence: CASSAGTENGYTF.

The J gene is TRBJ1-2, the V gene TRBV12-3 or TRBV12-4; 7 positions match TRBD1. The CDR3 has 15 amino acids. The V gene end was trimmed by 2 bases and the J gene end by 2 bases; junction bases not matched to a gene: 5. CDR3 amino acids: CASSLFTGANYGYTF. CDR3 in DNA: TGTGCCAGCAGTTTATTCACAGGGGCGAACTATGGCTACACCTTC.

This chain joins TRBV5-1 and TRBJ1-2; D not resolved. This CDR3 is 14 amino acids long. Germline V gene lookup returns CDR1 SGHRS and CDR2 YFSETQ. Trimming cost V 0 bases and J 7 bases, with 13 bases left between them. This CDR3 reads CASSLDGSFTGYTF. In DNA form, the CDR3 reads TGCGCCAGCAGCTTGGACGGGTCCTTTACTGGCTACACCTTC.

This clonotype was seen more than once but under ten times. The chain carries TRBV20-1 and TRBJ2-7, with D possibly being TRBD1 (6 bases). The CDR3 has 14 residues. Trimming took off 6 bases at V and 3 bases at J, with 18 bases between the two ends. Germline CDR1 and CDR2: DFQATT and SNEGSKA (reference sequence). DNA for the CDR3: TGCAGTGCGCGAGACAGGTTAGGCTACTACGAGCAGTACTTC. Translating gives CSARDRLGYYEQYF.

This clonotype has only a few counts. The rearrangement links TRBV7-2 to TRBJ2-3, with TRBD2 as a possible D gene (5 bases). Looked up from germline, CDR1 is SGHTA and CDR2 is FQGNSA. The CDR3 runs 17 residues. Trimming took 1 base from V and 5 from J, leaving 19 bases between them. The CDR3 protein is CASSLGRGGPQLDTQYF. CDR3 nucleotides: TGTGCCAGCAGCTTAGGTCGTGGAGGCCCCCAGTTAGATACGCAGTATTTT.

Ten or more counts support this clonotype. The V gene is TRBV7-2, the J gene TRBJ2-2; 7 bases are a match to TRBD1. Germline trimming cut 3 bases from V and 4 bases from J; bases unmatched to any gene: 5. Germline loops: CDR1 SGHTA, CDR2 FQGNSA. The CDR3 is made up of 15 amino acids. The CDR3 sequence is CASSFRTGVTGELFF. The CDR3, as DNA: TGTGCCAGCAGCTTCCGGACAGGCGTCACCGGGGAGCTGTTTTTT.

CDR3 sequence reads: CASEGQGGGNEQFF. CDR3 DNA sequence: TGTGCCAGCGAGGGACAGGGGGGAGGGAATGAGCAGTTCTTC. The chain combines TRBV19 with TRBJ2-1; 11 bases are shared with TRBD1. V lost 9 bases, J lost 7 bases, and 8 bases stayed unmatched. The CDR3 is made up of 14 amino acids. The germline V gene has CDR1 LNHDA and CDR2 SQIVND (reference sequence). The whole variable domain, remainder taken from reference TRBV19 and TRBJ2-1, is DGGITQSPKYLFRKEGQNVTLSCEQNLNHDAMYWYRQDPGQGLRLIYYSQIVNDFQKGDIAEGYSVSREKKESFPLTVTSAQKNPTAFYLCASEGQGGGNEQFFGPGTRLTVL.

Here the CDR3 DNA reads TGCGCCAGCAGCTTGGAGCAGGGGGGTAATTCACCCCTCCACTTT. It specifies CASSLEQGGNSPLHF. The rearrangement links TRBV5-1 to TRBJ1-6; 7 positions match TRBD1. CDR1 SGHRS and CDR2 YFSETQ come from the germline V gene. The trim removed 0 bases at V and 6 bases at J, leaving 3 bases unmatched. The CDR3 is 15 amino acids. Variable domain in full (rest from reference TRBV5-1 and TRBJ1-6): KAGVTQTPRYLIKTRGQQVTLSCSPISGHRSVSWYQQTPGQGLQFLFEYFSETQRNKGNFPGRFSGRQFSNSRSEMNVSTLELGDSALYLCASSLEQGGNSPLHFGNGTRLTVT.

In its sample, this clonotype was seen a few times. This sequence joins TRBV11-2 and TRBJ2-1, with D tentatively TRBD1 (5 bases). Germline loops: CDR1 SGHAT, CDR2 FQNNGV. The CDR3 is 14 residues long. Trimming removed 5 bases from V and 2 bases from J, with 10 bases in between. DNA of the CDR3: TGTGCCAGCAGCGGGGCGATAGCCTACAATGAGCAGTTCTTC. Amino acids: CASSGAIAYNEQFF.

V gene TRBV20-1 combines with J gene TRBJ2-7; a weak D match, TRBD1 (5 bases). V was clipped by 0 bases and J by 6 bases, with 9 bases between them. Germline assignment: CDR1 DFQATT and CDR2 SNEGSKA (reference sequence). The CDR3 spans 12 residues. For the CDR3, the DNA is TGCAGTGCTAGAGACAGGGTGAGCGAGCAGTACTTC. It codes for CSARDRVSEQYF.

This chain links TRBV12-3 or TRBV12-4 with TRBJ1-3, with D tentatively TRBD1 (5 bases). CDR3 size: 14 residues. Trimming pared 6 bases from V and 1 base from J, leaving 10 bases between. CDR3 DNA: TGTGCCAGCAGCTCGACAGCTTCTGGAAACACCATATATTTT. Protein: CASSSTASGNTIYF.

This clonotype has a handful of counts. The chain couples TRBV6-2 or TRBV6-3 to TRBJ1-1; D is undetermined. This CDR3 is 12 amino acids long. The V and J ends lost 7 bases and 5 bases respectively, with 11 bases between them. CDR1 and CDR2 from the germline V gene are MNHEY and SVGEGT. CDR3: CASNDGGTEAFF. CDR3 sequence (DNA): TGTGCCAGCAATGACGGCGGGACTGAAGCTTTCTTT.

The DNA of the CDR3 is TGTGCCAGCAGCTTAAAGGGGGCGCTAACGCAGTACTTC. Translated, it gives CASSLKGALTQYF. This chain connects TRBV7-3 to TRBJ2-7; 7 bases match TRBD1. J gave up 9 bases and V 1 base, and 6 bases lay outside the gene matches. The CDR3 consists of 13 residues. The germline V gene encodes CDR1 SGHTA and CDR2 FQGTGA.